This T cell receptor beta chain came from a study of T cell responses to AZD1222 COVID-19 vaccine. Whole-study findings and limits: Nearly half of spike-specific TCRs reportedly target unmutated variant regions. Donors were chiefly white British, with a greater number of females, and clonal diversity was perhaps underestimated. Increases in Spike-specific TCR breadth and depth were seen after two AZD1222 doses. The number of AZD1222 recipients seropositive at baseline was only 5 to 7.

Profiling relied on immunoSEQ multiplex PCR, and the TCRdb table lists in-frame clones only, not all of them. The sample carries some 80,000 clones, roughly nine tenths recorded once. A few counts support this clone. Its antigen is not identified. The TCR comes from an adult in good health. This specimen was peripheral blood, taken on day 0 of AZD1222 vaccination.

CDR3 sequence (DNA): TGTGCCAGCAGCCTGCGACAGGGCGACTCACCCCTCCACTTT. Translated, it gives CASSLRQGDSPLHF. This rearrangement joins TRBV3-1 (or the pseudogene TRBV3-2) to TRBJ1-6; TRBD1 matches 7 bases. This CDR3 region has 14 residues. The germline gives CDR1 LGHDT, CDR2 YNNKEL (reference sequence). V lost 4 bases, J lost 10 bases, and 7 bases stayed unmatched.